The 31 T cell receptor beta chains below come from one sample, sequenced in a study of T cells in Graves' hyperthyroidism and ophthalmopathy. Template material for amplifying TCR beta CDR3 regions consisted of RNA transcripts. In the first-round RT-PCR of the TCR CDR3, the HTBI primer set was used. TCRdb processed the multiplex PCR reads anew with MiXCR; each CDR3 protein has one entry. The sample comprises hundreds of thousands of distinct CDR3 sequences, 20% to 25% of which are singletons, and 20% to 30% rests with the top ten. Specimen: blood. The receptor set was obtained from a man in his forties or fifties with Graves' hyperthyroidism that later progressed to Graves' ophthalmopathy.

Concerning this clonotype itself: The junction departs from the called germline gene at one end, perhaps through a read error. The chain carries TRBV18 and TRBJ2-2; D may be TRBD2 (5 bases). Germline values: CDR1 KGHSH, CDR2 LQKENI. The length of the CDR3 is 15 residues. CDR3 sequence: CASSPFPANTGELSF. As DNA, the CDR3 is TGTGCCAGCTCACCATTCCCAGCGAACACCGGGGAGCTGTCTTTT.

This clonotype was counted many times. V is TRBV5-1 and J is TRBJ1-1; no clear D gene. This CDR3 comprises 14 residues. Trimming took 1 base from V and 4 from J, leaving 11 bases between them. Germline V gene lookup returns CDR1 SGHRS and CDR2 YFSETQ. As DNA, the CDR3 is TGCGCCAGCAGCTTGTCTGGGGTAATCACTGAAGCTTTCTTT. Protein: CASSLSGVITEAFF.

The J gene is TRBJ1-1, the V gene TRBV20-1; no firm D call. Germline V lookup: CDR1 DFQATT, CDR2 SNEGSKA (reference sequence). The CDR3 loop spans 15 amino acids. V dropped 6 bases and J dropped 1 base, with 18 bases sitting between them. The CDR3, as DNA: TGCAGTGCCAGTATTAGGGCGTCGAGGAACACTGAAGCTTTCTTT. Translated, it gives CSASIRASRNTEAFF.

There are many counts of this clonotype. The chain is built from TRBV7-3 and TRBJ2-4; 7 bases agree with TRBD1. The germline V gene encodes CDR1 SGHTA and CDR2 FQGTGA. The CDR3 is 14 amino acids. Trimming took 4 bases from V and 6 from J; bases not matched to a gene: 6. This CDR3 is CASSYDGQANIQYF. DNA of the CDR3: TGTGCCAGCAGCTACGACGGACAGGCAAACATTCAGTACTTC.

This clonotype was detected many times. The rearrangement links TRBV11-2 to TRBJ2-7, with unresolved D. CDR1 SGHAT and CDR2 FQNNGV come from the germline V gene. The CDR3 totals 12 residues. Trimming left V 5 bases short and J 5 bases short, with 10 bases between. The CDR3 region is CASSLSNHEQYF. In nucleotides, the CDR3 is TGTGCCAGCAGCCTATCAAATCACGAGCAGTACTTC.

This clonotype was counted at least ten times. This sequence joins TRBV6-5 and TRBJ2-5; 14 bases map to TRBD2. Germline-derived CDR1 and CDR2 are MNHEY and SVGAGI. The CDR3 sequence is 17 residues long. The V gene end was trimmed by 0 bases and the J gene end by 6 bases; junction bases not matched to a gene: 6. CDR3 region: CASSYSQTSGRGKTQYF. CDR3 DNA sequence: TGTGCCAGCAGTTACTCGCAGACTAGCGGGAGGGGGAAGACCCAGTACTTC.

This clonotype was seen at least ten times. The V gene is TRBV6-1, the J gene TRBJ1-2, with D hard to call. V shed 6 bases and J shed 13 bases, with 12 bases lying between them. The germline gives CDR1 MNHNS, CDR2 SASEGT. CDR3 size: 10 residues. CDR3 nucleotide sequence: TGTGCCAGCAGAGTTCAGGTTGTCACCTTC. It specifies CASRVQVVTF.

This clonotype was detected many times. This chain uses TRBV20-1 with TRBJ2-2; 7 bases line up with TRBD1. This CDR3 is 14 amino acids long. Trimming removed 3 bases from V and 4 bases from J; junction bases left unmatched: 5. The germline CDR1 and CDR2 sequences are DFQATT and SNEGSKA (reference sequence). The chain's CDR3 is CSARKGQSTGELFF. The CDR3 DNA reads as TGCAGTGCTAGGAAGGGACAGTCCACCGGGGAGCTGTTTTTT.

This clonotype was detected many times. The junction and the germline gene differ at one end; a read error may be behind it. This sequence joins TRBV24-1 and TRBJ2-2; D might be TRBD2 (5 bases). Germline assignment: CDR1 KGHDR and CDR2 SFDVKD. CDR3 length: 13 residues. CDR3 sequence reads: CATGDPPGGELFF. The DNA of the CDR3 is TGTGCCACCGGTGATCCTCCGGGGGGGGAGCTGTTTTTT.

The genes are TRBV6-4 and TRBJ2-5, with D maybe TRBD1 (5 bases). Trimming pared 3 bases from V and 3 bases from J, leaving 8 bases between. The CDR3 sequence is 13 residues long. The germline gives CDR1 MRHNA, CDR2 SNTAGT. The DNA of the CDR3 is TGTGCCAGCAGTGAAGGGGCCAAAGAGACCCAGTACTTC. Encoded protein: CASSEGAKETQYF.

In this sample, this clonotype turned up many times. The genes are TRBV28 and TRBJ1-1; D not certain. Trimming took 8 bases from V and 0 from J, leaving 10 bases between them. Germline CDR1 is MDHEN and CDR2 is SYDVKM. CDR3 length: 13 residues. CDR3 in DNA: TGTGCCAGCTCTGTTTTAATGAACACTGAAGCTTTCTTT. It codes for CASSVLMNTEAFF.

The chain links TRBV6-2 or TRBV6-3 to TRBJ1-1, with a weak D call TRBD1 (6 bases). V lost 8 bases to trimming and J lost 4 bases, with 14 bases between them. The germline V gene encodes CDR1 MNHEY and CDR2 SVGEGT. The CDR3 loop spans 13 amino acids. The CDR3 sequence is CASCWPRGTEAFF. The CDR3 DNA reads TGTGCCAGCTGTTGGCCCAGGGGCACTGAAGCTTTCTTT.

This clonotype came up many times. The J gene is TRBJ2-7, the V gene TRBV6-2 or TRBV6-3, with unresolved D. The CDR3 runs 13 residues. Germline CDR1 and CDR2: MNHEY and SVGEGT. V gave up 4 bases and J gave up 3 bases, with 10 bases separating them. The CDR3, as DNA: TGTGCCAGCAGTTCCTCCCTAAACTACGAGCAGTACTTC. Translated, it gives CASSSSLNYEQYF.

The CDR3, as DNA: TGTGCCATGTCGACAGGGATCGGGCAGCCCCAGCATTTT. Its translation: CAMSTGIGQPQHF. This chain uses TRBV6-1 with TRBJ1-5; 7 bases line up with TRBD1. CDR3 length: 13 residues. Trimming took 10 bases from V and 7 from J; bases not matched to a gene: 10. CDR1 MNHNS and CDR2 SASEGT come from the germline V gene.

The rearrangement links TRBV18 to TRBJ1-2; no definite D call. The germline gives CDR1 KGHSH, CDR2 LQKENI. This CDR3 spans 13 amino acids. V lost 3 bases and J 4 bases, leaving 9 bases between the germline ends. CDR3 sequence: CASSPTVLYGYTF. The DNA of the CDR3 is TGTGCCAGCTCACCCACAGTTCTCTATGGCTACACCTTC. Full variable domain (rest looked up from reference TRBV18 and TRBJ1-2): NAGVMQNPRHLVRRRGQEARLRCSPMKGHSHVYWYRQLPEEGLKFMVYLQKENIIDESGMPKERFSAEFPKEGPSILRIQQVVRGDSAAYFCASSPTVLYGYTFGSGTRLTVV.

This clonotype has at least ten counts. The J gene is TRBJ1-2, the V gene TRBV6-5, with a weak D call TRBD1 (5 bases). The germline gives CDR1 MNHEY, CDR2 SVGAGI. The CDR3 loop spans 14 amino acids. The V gene lost 2 bases and the J gene lost 3 bases, with 10 bases spanning the gap. CDR3: CASSYVGTDYGYTF. DNA for the CDR3: TGTGCCAGCAGTTACGTCGGGACCGACTATGGCTACACCTTC.

This clonotype was observed many times. This chain uses TRBV6-5 with TRBJ2-7; either TRBD1 or TRBD2 may supply D (5 bases each). Germline assignment: CDR1 MNHEY and CDR2 SVGAGI. Trimming left V 2 bases short and J 2 bases short, with 10 bases between. The CDR3 contains 14 residues. The CDR3 is CASSYGDPAYEQYF. The CDR3 coding sequence is TGTGCCAGCAGTTACGGGGACCCCGCCTACGAGCAGTACTTC.

This clonotype was counted many times. The gene calls are TRBV9 and TRBJ2-2, with D possibly being TRBD2 (5 bases). This CDR3 has 13 residues. The V gene's germline CDR1 is SGDLS and CDR2 YYNGEE. The V end lost 0 bases, the J end lost 7 bases, and 7 bases lay between the germline ends. The CDR3 spells CASSVARDGELFF. The CDR3 DNA follows: TGTGCCAGCAGCGTAGCCCGGGACGGGGAGCTGTTTTTT.

There are many counts of this clonotype. This sequence joins TRBV29-1 and TRBJ2-7, with D tentatively TRBD1 or TRBD2 (5 bases each). The CDR3 has 14 amino acids. CDR1 is SQVTM and CDR2 is ANQGSEA in the germline V gene. Trimming took 7 bases from V and 7 from J, leaving 23 bases between them. In DNA form, the CDR3 reads TGCAGCGCAAATTCGGGACGCAACTCGGGAGAGCAGTACTTC. Protein product: CSANSGRNSGEQYF.

Ten or more counts support this clonotype. This sequence joins TRBV10-3 and TRBJ2-7; D unclear. Between the trimmed V and J ends, which lost 3 bases and 5 bases, there was a span of 14 bases. Germline CDR1 and CDR2: ENHRY and SYGVKD. The CDR3 extends over 14 amino acids. CDR3 protein: CAISDTARSHEQYF. The CDR3 DNA is TGTGCCATCAGTGACACAGCCCGGAGCCACGAGCAGTACTTC.

This clonotype was recorded many times. The rearrangement joins TRBV20-1 to TRBJ2-7, with unresolved D. V shed 4 bases and J shed 2 bases, with 12 bases lying between them. There are 13 residues in the CDR3. Germline assignment: CDR1 DFQATT and CDR2 SNEGSKA (reference sequence). CDR3 amino acids: CSATSGATYEQYF. CDR3 DNA sequence: TGCAGTGCTACCTCGGGCGCAACCTACGAGCAGTACTTC.

The chain links TRBV7-6 to TRBJ1-1; D may be TRBD1 (6 bases). CDR1 SGHVS and CDR2 FNYEAQ come from the germline V gene. Trimming shortened V by 5 bases and J by 0 bases, and 16 bases separated the two germline ends. The CDR3 runs to 16 residues. This CDR3 is CASSLHRAGLNTEAFF. CDR3 bases: TGTGCCAGCAGCCTTCACAGGGCCGGCTTGAACACTGAAGCTTTCTTT. The full variable domain, rest sourced from reference TRBV7-6 and TRBJ1-1, is GAGVSQSPRYKVTKRGQDVALRCDPISGHVSLYWYRQALGQGPEFLTYFNYEAQQDKSGLPNDRFSAERPEGSISTLTIQRTEQRDSAMYRCASSLHRAGLNTEAFFGQGTRLTVV.

This clonotype came up many times. This rearrangement joins TRBV5-1 to TRBJ2-7; D gene uncertain. V lost 4 bases, J lost 5 bases, and 10 bases lay in between. Germline assignment: CDR1 SGHRS and CDR2 YFSETQ. The CDR3 is 12 amino acids. CDR3 protein: CASSTDGNEQYF. The CDR3 DNA reads as TGCGCCAGCAGCACGGACGGCAACGAGCAGTACTTC.

Only a few counts were recorded for this clonotype. The CDR3 DNA is TGTGCCAGCAGTTCTAGCGGATTGACCCAGTACTTC. Translation gives CASSSSGLTQYF. The chain couples TRBV28 to TRBJ2-5; 7 bases fit TRBD2. V lost 4 bases and J lost 7; bases outside the gene matches: 3. This CDR3 is built from 12 residues. The V gene's germline CDR1 is MDHEN and CDR2 SYDVKM. Supplemented by reference TRBV28 and TRBJ2-5, the full variable domain reads DVKVTQSSRYLVKRTGEKVFLECVQDMDHENMFWYRQDPGLGLRLIYFSYDVKMKEKGDIPEGYSVSREKKERFSLILESASTNQTSMYLCASSSSGLTQYFGPGTRLLVL.

This clonotype was recorded many times. The J gene is TRBJ2-7, the V gene TRBV9, with no clear D. The germline CDR1 and CDR2 sequences are SGDLS and YYNGEE. This CDR3 is built from 13 residues. V gave up 0 bases and J gave up 5 bases, with 9 bases separating them. The CDR3 region is CASSVAPGHEQYF. Here the CDR3 DNA reads TGTGCCAGCAGCGTAGCTCCGGGCCACGAGCAGTACTTC.

This clonotype appeared many times. The V call is TRBV7-3, the J call TRBJ2-7; 8 bases map to TRBD1. The CDR3 contains 15 residues. V dropped 2 bases and J dropped 5; count of bases not matched to a gene: 8. Germline CDR1 SGHTA, CDR2 FQGTGA. The CDR3 bases are TGTGCCAGCAGCTTATTGGCAGGGGGCTATGACGAGCAGTACTTC. This sequence encodes CASSLLAGGYDEQYF.

This sequence joins TRBV30 and TRBJ2-2; D not resolved. Per germline, CDR1 GTSNPN and CDR2 SVGIG (reference sequence). The CDR3 loop spans 12 amino acids. Trimming removed 4 bases at V and 3 bases at J, with 6 bases between. The CDR3, as DNA: TGTGCCTGGATTGGGTACACCGGGGAGCTGTTTTTT. The encoded protein is CAWIGYTGELFF.

The rearrangement uses TRBV20-1 and TRBJ1-6, with unresolved D. Germline V CDR1 and CDR2: DFQATT, SNEGSKA (reference sequence). Trimming took 0 bases from V and 5 from J, leaving 17 bases between them. The CDR3 loop spans 17 amino acids. CDR3 region: CSARDDEDLANNSPLHF. The CDR3 bases are TGCAGTGCTAGAGATGACGAGGACCTAGCGAATAATTCACCCCTCCACTTT.

This sequence joins TRBV6-1 and TRBJ2-3; the match to TRBD2 covers 7 bases. This CDR3 region has 14 residues. Germline CDR1 MNHNS, CDR2 SASEGT. The trim removed 7 bases at V and 4 bases at J, leaving 8 bases unmatched. The CDR3 bases are TGTGCCAGCACCCCCGGTCTAGCGGCAGATACGCAGTATTTT. This codes for CASTPGLAADTQYF.

At least ten counts were recorded for this clonotype. The chain uses TRBV7-2 and TRBJ2-7; TRBD2 matches 9 bases. The CDR3 length is 14 residues. Germline lookup yields CDR1 SGHTA and CDR2 FQGNSA. The ends lost 5 bases at V and 3 bases at J; junction bases unmatched: 5. The CDR3 is CASSLTSGGYEQYF. Written as DNA, the CDR3 is TGTGCCAGCAGCCTGACTAGCGGTGGCTACGAGCAGTACTTC.

This clonotype has at least ten counts. The CDR3 region is CASSFLVMRSYNEQFF. The DNA of the CDR3 is TGTGCCAGCAGCTTTTTGGTAATGCGCTCCTACAATGAGCAGTTCTTC. The genes are TRBV11-2 and TRBJ2-1; D not certain. Germline loops: CDR1 SGHAT, CDR2 FQNNGV. Trimming stripped 3 bases from V and 0 bases from J, with 12 bases between. The CDR3 is made up of 16 amino acids.